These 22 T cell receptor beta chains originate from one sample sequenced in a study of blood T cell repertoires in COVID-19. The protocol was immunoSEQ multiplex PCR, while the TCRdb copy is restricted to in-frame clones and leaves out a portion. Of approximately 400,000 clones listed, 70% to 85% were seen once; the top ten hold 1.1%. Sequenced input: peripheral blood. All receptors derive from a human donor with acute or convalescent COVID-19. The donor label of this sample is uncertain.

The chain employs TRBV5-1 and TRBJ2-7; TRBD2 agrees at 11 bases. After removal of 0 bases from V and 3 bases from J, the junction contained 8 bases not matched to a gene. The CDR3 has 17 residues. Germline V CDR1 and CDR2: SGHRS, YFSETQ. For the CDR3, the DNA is TGCGCCAGCAGCTTGGGGGGGACTAGCGGACCAAACTACGAGCAGTACTTC. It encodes CASSLGGTSGPNYEQYF.

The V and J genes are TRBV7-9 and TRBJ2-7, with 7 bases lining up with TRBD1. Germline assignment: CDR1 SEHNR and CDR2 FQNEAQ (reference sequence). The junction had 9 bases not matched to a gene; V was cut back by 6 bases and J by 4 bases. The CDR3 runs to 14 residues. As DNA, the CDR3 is TGTGCCAGCAGTGTGGGGGACAGATTATACGAGCAGTACTTC. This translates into CASSVGDRLYEQYF.

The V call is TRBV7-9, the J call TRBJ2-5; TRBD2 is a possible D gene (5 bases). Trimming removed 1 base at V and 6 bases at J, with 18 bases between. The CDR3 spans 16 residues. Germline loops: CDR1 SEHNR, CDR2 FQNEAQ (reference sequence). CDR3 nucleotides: TGTGCCAGCAGCTTAGGAGGAAACCACGTCGGGAAGACCCAGTACTTC. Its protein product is CASSLGGNHVGKTQYF.

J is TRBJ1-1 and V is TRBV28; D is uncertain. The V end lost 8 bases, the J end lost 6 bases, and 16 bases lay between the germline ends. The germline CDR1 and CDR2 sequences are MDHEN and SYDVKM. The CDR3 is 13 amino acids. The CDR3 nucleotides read TGTGCCAGCTGGGTACGGGGAAGGGCTGAAGCTTTCTTT. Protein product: CASWVRGRAEAFF.

CDR3: CASSRRGSNQPQHF. The CDR3 DNA is TGTGCCAGCAGTCGACGAGGGTCCAATCAGCCCCAGCATTTT. The V gene is TRBV27, the J gene TRBJ1-5; no definite D call. CDR3 length: 14 amino acids. Germline assignment: CDR1 MNHEY and CDR2 SMNVEV (reference sequence). V dropped 5 bases and J dropped 3 bases, with 11 bases sitting between them.

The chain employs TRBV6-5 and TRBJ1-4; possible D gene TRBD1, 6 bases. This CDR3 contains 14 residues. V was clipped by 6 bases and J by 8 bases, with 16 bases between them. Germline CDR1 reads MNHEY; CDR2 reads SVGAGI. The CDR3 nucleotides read TGTGCCAGCAGCAACCAGGGGTTGGAAGAAAAACTGTTTTTT. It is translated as CASSNQGLEEKLFF.

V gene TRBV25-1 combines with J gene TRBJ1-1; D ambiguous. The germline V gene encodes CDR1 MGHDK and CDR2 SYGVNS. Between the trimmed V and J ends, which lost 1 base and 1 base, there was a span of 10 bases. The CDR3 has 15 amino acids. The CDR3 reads CASSELEIGNTEAFF. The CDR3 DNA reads TGTGCCAGCAGTGAATTAGAGATTGGGAACACTGAAGCTTTCTTT.

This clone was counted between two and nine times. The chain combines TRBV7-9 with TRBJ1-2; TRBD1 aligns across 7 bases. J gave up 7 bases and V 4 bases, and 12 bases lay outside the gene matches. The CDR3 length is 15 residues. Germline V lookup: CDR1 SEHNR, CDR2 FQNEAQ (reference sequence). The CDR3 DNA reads TGTGCCAGCAGCTCCGCACAGGGGCTAACTGGTGGCTACACCTTC. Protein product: CASSSAQGLTGGYTF.

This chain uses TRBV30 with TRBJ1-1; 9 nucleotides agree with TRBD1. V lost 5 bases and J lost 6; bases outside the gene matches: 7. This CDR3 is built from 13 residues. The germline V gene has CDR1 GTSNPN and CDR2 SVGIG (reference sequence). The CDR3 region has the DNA TGTGCCTGGGATGGACAGGGGCGGTCTGAAGCTTTCTTT. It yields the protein CAWDGQGRSEAFF.

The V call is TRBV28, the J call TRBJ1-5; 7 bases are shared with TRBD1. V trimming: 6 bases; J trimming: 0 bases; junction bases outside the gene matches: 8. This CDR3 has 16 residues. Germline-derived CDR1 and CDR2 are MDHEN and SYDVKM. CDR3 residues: CASSHTGVGSNQPQHF. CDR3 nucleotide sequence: TGTGCCAGCAGCCACACAGGGGTGGGTAGCAATCAGCCCCAGCATTTT.

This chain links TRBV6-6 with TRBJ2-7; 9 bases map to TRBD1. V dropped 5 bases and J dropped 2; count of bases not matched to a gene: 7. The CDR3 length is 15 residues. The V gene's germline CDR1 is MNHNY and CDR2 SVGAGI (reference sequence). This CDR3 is CASSARQGDTYEQYF. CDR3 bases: TGTGCCAGCAGTGCTCGACAGGGGGACACCTACGAGCAGTACTTC.

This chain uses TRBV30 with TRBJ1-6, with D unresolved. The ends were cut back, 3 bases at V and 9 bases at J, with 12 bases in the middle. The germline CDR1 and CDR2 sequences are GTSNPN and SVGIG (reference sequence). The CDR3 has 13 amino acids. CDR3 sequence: CAWRNSPLSPLHF. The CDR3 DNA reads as TGTGCCTGGAGGAATAGCCCGCTTTCACCCCTCCACTTT.

Written as DNA, the CDR3 is TGTGCCAGCAGTACGTGGCGGGGAGGGACTGAAGCTTTCTTT. This codes for CASSTWRGGTEAFF. This chain links TRBV28 with TRBJ1-1; no firm D call. The V gene's germline CDR1 is MDHEN and CDR2 SYDVKM. Trimming took off 5 bases at V and 5 bases at J, with 15 bases between the two ends. The CDR3 spans 14 residues.

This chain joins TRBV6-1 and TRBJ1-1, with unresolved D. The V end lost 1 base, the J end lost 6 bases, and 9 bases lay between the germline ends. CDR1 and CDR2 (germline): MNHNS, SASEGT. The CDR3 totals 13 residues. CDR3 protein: CASSEVPLSEAFF. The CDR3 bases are TGTGCCAGCAGTGAAGTGCCCCTATCTGAAGCTTTCTTT.

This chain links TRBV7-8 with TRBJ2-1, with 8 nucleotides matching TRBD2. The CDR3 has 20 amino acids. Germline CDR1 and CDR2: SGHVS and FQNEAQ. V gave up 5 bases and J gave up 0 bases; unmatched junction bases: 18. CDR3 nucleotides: TGTGCCAGCAGCCAACCCCCGCACCGACTAGCGCAAAGCTCCTACAATGAGCAGTTCTTC. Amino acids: CASSQPPHRLAQSSYNEQFF.

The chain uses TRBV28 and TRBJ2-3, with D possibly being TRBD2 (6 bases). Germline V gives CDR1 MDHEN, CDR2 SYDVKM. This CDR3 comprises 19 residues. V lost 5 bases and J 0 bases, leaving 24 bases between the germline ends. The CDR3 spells CASSLFSPSGRGSTDTQYF. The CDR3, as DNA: TGTGCCAGCAGTCTCTTTTCCCCTAGTGGGCGGGGAAGCACAGATACGCAGTATTTT.

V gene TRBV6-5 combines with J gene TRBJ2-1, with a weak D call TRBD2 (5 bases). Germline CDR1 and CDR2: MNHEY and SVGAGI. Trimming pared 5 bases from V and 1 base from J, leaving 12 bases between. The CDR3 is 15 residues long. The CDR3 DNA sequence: TGTGCCAGCAGTCCTTCAGAGGGATCCTACAATGAGCAGTTCTTC. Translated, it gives CASSPSEGSYNEQFF.

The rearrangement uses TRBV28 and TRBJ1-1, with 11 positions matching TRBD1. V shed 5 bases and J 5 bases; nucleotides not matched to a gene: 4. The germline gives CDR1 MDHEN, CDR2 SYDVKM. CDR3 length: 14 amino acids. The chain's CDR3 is CASSIRDRGTEAFF. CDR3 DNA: TGTGCCAGCAGTATCCGGGACAGGGGGACTGAAGCTTTCTTT.

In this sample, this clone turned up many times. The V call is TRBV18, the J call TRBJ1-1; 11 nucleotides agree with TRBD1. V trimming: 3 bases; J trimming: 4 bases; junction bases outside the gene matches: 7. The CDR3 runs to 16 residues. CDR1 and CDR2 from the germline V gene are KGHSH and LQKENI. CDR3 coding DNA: TGTGCCAGCTCACCCCCCGGGACAGGGGGGTTCACTGAAGCTTTCTTT. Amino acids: CASSPPGTGGFTEAFF.

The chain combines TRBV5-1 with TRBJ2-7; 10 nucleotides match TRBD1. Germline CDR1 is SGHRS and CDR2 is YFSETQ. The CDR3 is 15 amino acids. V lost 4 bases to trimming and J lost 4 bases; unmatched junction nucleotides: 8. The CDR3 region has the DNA TGCGCCAGCAGCCTCAGCGGACAGGGGGGTTACGAGCAGTACTTC. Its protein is CASSLSGQGGYEQYF.

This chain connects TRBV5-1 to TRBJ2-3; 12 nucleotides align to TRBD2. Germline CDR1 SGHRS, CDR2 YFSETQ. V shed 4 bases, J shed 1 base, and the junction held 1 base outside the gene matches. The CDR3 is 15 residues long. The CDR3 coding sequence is TGCGCCAGCAGCAGACTAGCGGGGGGCACAGATACGCAGTATTTT. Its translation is CASSRLAGGTDTQYF.

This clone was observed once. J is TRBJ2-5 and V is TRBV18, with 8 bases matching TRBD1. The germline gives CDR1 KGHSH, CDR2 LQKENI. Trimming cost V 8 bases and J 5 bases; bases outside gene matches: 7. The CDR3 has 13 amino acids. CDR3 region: CASTPGQVETQYF. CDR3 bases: TGTGCCAGCACGCCGGGACAGGTGGAGACCCAGTACTTC.